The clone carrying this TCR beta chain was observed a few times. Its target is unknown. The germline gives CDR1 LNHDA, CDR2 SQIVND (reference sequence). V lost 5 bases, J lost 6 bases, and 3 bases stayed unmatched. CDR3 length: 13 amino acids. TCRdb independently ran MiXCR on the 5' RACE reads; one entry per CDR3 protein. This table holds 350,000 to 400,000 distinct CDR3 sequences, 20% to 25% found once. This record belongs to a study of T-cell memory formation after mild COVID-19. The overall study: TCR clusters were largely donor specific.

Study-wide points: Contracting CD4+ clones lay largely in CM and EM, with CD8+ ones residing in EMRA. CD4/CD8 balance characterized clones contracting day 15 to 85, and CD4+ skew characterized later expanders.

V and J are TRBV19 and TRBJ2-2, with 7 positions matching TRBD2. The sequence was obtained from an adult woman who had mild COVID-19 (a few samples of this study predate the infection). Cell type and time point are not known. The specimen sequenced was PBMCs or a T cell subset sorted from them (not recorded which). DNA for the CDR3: TGTGCCAGTAGTGGGGGGGTTGCCGGGGAGCTGTTTTTT. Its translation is CASSGGVAGELFF. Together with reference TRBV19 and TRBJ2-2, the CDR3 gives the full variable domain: DGGITQSPKYLFRKEGQNVTLSCEQNLNHDAMYWYRQDPGQGLRLIYYSQIVNDFQKGDIAEGYSVSREKKESFPLTVTSAQKNPTAFYLCASSGGVAGELFFGEGSRLTVL.